Below are 5 T cell receptor beta chains sequenced from a single sample in a study of cytomegalovirus exposure and HLA in healthy donors. This PCR relied on a set of 60 Vbeta primers and 13 Jbeta primers. Sequencing was performed with immunoSEQ multiplex PCR; in TCRdb, only in-frame clones are kept and a portion is missing. The repertoire holds about 190,000 clones, with 77% as singletons. Sequencing was performed on PBMCs. The origin of the receptors is a woman in her thirties in good health and CMV-seropositive.

A remark on this clone: Other nucleotide sequences from this sample produce the same CDR3. The V and J genes are TRBV5-1 and TRBJ2-7; D is possibly TRBD1 (7 bases). Germline CDR1 and CDR2: SGHRS and YFSETQ. With 2 bases removed from V and 1 base from J, the gap between germline ends came to 13 bases. The CDR3 has 15 amino acids. The CDR3 protein is CASSLGGTASYEQYF. The CDR3 nucleotides are TGCGCCAGCAGCTTAGGGGGGACAGCTTCCTACGAGCAGTACTTC.

V and J are TRBV18 and TRBJ1-4, with D possibly being TRBD1 (5 bases). Looked up from germline, CDR1 is KGHSH and CDR2 is LQKENI. V lost 3 bases and J lost 7, with 9 bases in between. This CDR3 has 13 amino acids. The CDR3 sequence: CASSPTRVEKLFF. The CDR3 DNA reads as TGTGCCAGCTCACCGACCAGGGTTGAAAAACTGTTTTTT.

A note on this clone: The germline gene is not matched at one end of the junction; a read error may be the cause. V and J are TRBV9 and TRBJ1-2, with 10 positions matching TRBD1. The germline V gene encodes CDR1 SGDLS and CDR2 YYNGEE. The CDR3 totals 13 residues. DNA for the CDR3: TGTGCCAGCAGCGAAGGGACAGGGGTAACCCTCTTCTTC. Encoded protein: CASSEGTGVTLFF.

The CDR3 reads CASSISGTQTVYEQYF. The CDR3 coding sequence is TGTGCCAGTAGTATTAGCGGGACCCAAACGGTTTACGAGCAGTACTTC. The genes are TRBV19 and TRBJ2-7; 8 positions agree with TRBD2. The V gene end was trimmed by 3 bases and the J gene end by 4 bases; junction bases not matched to a gene: 11. The CDR3 is made up of 16 amino acids. Germline-derived CDR1 and CDR2 are LNHDA and SQIVND (reference sequence).

V and J are TRBV30 and TRBJ1-3, with D unclear. The CDR3 has 14 residues. In germline, CDR1 is GTSNPN, CDR2 SVGIG (reference sequence). Trimming took 1 base from V and 6 from J, leaving 13 bases between them. In DNA form, the CDR3 reads TGTGCCTGGAGTGACGGGGTTTCGGAAAACACCATATATTTT. This translates into CAWSDGVSENTIYF.